The 19 T cell receptor beta chains in this list originate from one sample, sequenced in a study of T cell clonality in common variable immunodeficiency. The protocol was immunoSEQ multiplex PCR, while the TCRdb copy is restricted to in-frame clones and leaves out a portion. This sample has about 35,000 clones, each found more than once. Sequencing input: peripheral blood mononuclear cells. The receptors come from a person aged 18 to 75 in good health.

Regarding this clone: One end of the junction varies from germline; a read error may be responsible. The DNA ends 3 residues before the CDR3 does, and the rest of the CDR3 is filled in from the germline J gene. The chain couples TRBV23-1 to TRBJ1-2, with a possible D match to TRBD1 (5 bases). TRBV23-1 is flagged as an ORF with uncertain function. The CDR3 is 15 residues long. CDR3 sequence reads: CASSKSRKGHSGYTF. Incomplete CDR3 DNA: TGCGCCAGCAGTAAATCCAGGAAGGGGCACAGTGGC.

This clone showed up many times. The read ends 3 residues early relative to the CDR3; the germline J gene fills the gap. The V gene is TRBV6-4, the J gene TRBJ2-3, with 9 bases aligning to TRBD2. This CDR3 is built from 15 residues. Germline values: CDR1 MRHNA, CDR2 SNTAGT. The V segment lost 1 base and the J segment 2 bases; nucleotides outside the gene matches: 1. CDR3 in amino acids: CASSDLAGDTDTQYF. The CDR3 bases that were read are TGTGCCAGCAGTGACTTAGCGGGAGACACAGATACG.

This clone was detected ten times or more. The DNA ends 3 residues before the CDR3 does, and the rest of the CDR3 is filled in from the germline J gene. This chain uses TRBV12-3 or TRBV12-4 with TRBJ2-2, with 7 bases lining up with TRBD2. After removal of 2 bases from V and 5 bases from J, the junction contained 5 bases not matched to a gene. CDR3 length equals 15 residues. This chain's CDR3 is CASSLSGLRTGELFF. Incomplete CDR3 DNA: TGTGCCAGCAGTTTATCGGGACTAAGGACCGGGGAG.

This clone was recorded many times. Read sequence stops 3 residues before the CDR3 end, and the germline J gene provides the missing end. V usage is TRBV20-1 and J usage is TRBJ1-5; 7 bases match TRBD1. The germline V gene encodes CDR1 DFQATT and CDR2 SNEGSKA (reference sequence). V lost 5 bases, J lost 6 bases, and 10 bases stayed unmatched. This CDR3 has 14 amino acids. This CDR3 reads CSAPTGEVTQPQHF. Incomplete CDR3 DNA: TGCAGTGCTCCTACAGGGGAGGTGACTCAGCCC.

Ten or more counts support this clone. Read data end 3 residues before the CDR3 end; the end is taken from the germline J gene. The chain couples TRBV20-1 to TRBJ2-7; a weak D match, TRBD2 (6 bases). V was shortened by 3 bases and J by 3 bases, with 15 bases between the two germline ends. The CDR3 consists of 14 residues. Germline V gene lookup returns CDR1 DFQATT and CDR2 SNEGSKA (reference sequence). CDR3 bases read: TGCAGTGCTAGCCTGAATGGCGGGAACTACGAG. It translates to CSASLNGGNYE. The full CDR3 protein is CSASLNGGNYEQYF.

Many counts were recorded for this clone. The read falls 3 residues short of the CDR3 end, and the missing part is taken from the germline J gene. The V gene is TRBV10-2, the J gene TRBJ1-4, with D possibly matching TRBD1 (5 bases). This CDR3 is 15 amino acids long. The germline V gene has CDR1 WSHSY and CDR2 SAAADI. V lost 8 bases and J 6 bases, leaving 19 bases between the germline ends. The CDR3 DNA, read in part, is TGCGCCAGCTCCCACCGTAGGGGTGGTTATGAAAAA. Its translation is CASSHRRGGYEK. The entire CDR3 protein reads CASSHRRGGYEKLFF.

In its sample, this clone was seen many times. From the germline J gene comes the end of the CDR3, since the read stops 3 residues before it. This rearrangement joins TRBV23-1 to TRBJ2-1; no clear D gene. TRBV23-1 qualifies as an ORF whose function is uncertain. Trimming removed 6 bases from V and 3 bases from J, with 3 bases in between. This CDR3 is built from 11 residues. The CDR3 protein is CASSFYNEQFF. The CDR3 bases that were read are TGCGCCAGCAGCTTCTACAATGAG.

Many counts were recorded for this clone. The read terminates 3 residues ahead of where the CDR3 ends, so the germline J gene completes it. V usage is TRBV19 and J usage is TRBJ2-1; tentative D call: TRBD2 (6 bases). CDR1 is LNHDA and CDR2 is SQIVND in the germline V gene (reference sequence). Deletions cut 4 bases from V and 2 bases from J, with 21 bases between. The CDR3 loop spans 18 amino acids. The part of the CDR3 DNA that was read is TGTGCCAGTAGTACTCCTCCTAGACTAGTCCGGGCCTACAATGAG. Residues: CASSTPPRLVRAYNE. The CDR3 in full is CASSTPPRLVRAYNEQFF.

This clone was counted at least ten times. The read stops 3 residues short of the end of the CDR3; the missing end is completed from the germline J gene. The sample holds other DNA sequences that translate to the same CDR3. This sequence joins TRBV20-1 and TRBJ2-2; maybe TRBD2 (6 bases). The CDR3 runs to 12 residues. Germline assignment: CDR1 DFQATT and CDR2 SNEGSKA (reference sequence). Trimming stripped 3 bases from V and 8 bases from J, with 10 bases between. The CDR3 loop is CSASGGPGELFF. The sequenced CDR3 bases are TGCAGTGCTAGCGGGGGACCTGGGGAG.

This clone was recorded many times. Sequencing ends 3 residues short of the CDR3 end; the germline J gene provides the rest. The V and J genes are TRBV19 and TRBJ2-1; 7 bases agree with TRBD2. CDR1 is LNHDA and CDR2 is SQIVND in the germline V gene (reference sequence). The CDR3 runs 19 residues. With 1 base clipped from V and 2 bases from J, the junction kept 14 bases outside the gene matches. CDR3 sequence reads: CASSIARRGSILPYNEQFF. The part of the CDR3 DNA that was read is TGTGCCAGTAGTATAGCCCGTCGCGGGAGCATTCTGCCCTACAATGAG.

A note on this clone: The read ends 3 residues before the CDR3 terminus; that terminus is restored from the germline J gene. The V call is TRBV2, the J call TRBJ1-2; 11 nucleotides match TRBD1. Germline V gives CDR1 SNHLY, CDR2 FYNNEI. This CDR3 is 15 amino acids long. The sequenced CDR3 bases are TGTGCCAGCAGAACAACCGGGACAGGGGGAGGGGGC. This gives the protein CASRTTGTGGGG. The entire CDR3 protein reads CASRTTGTGGGGYTF.

Remarks on this clone: At one of its ends the junction is not consistent with the germline gene, which may arise from a read error. The observed sequence ends 3 residues before the CDR3 terminus, with the missing tail filled in from the germline J gene. The chain is built from TRBV7-6 and TRBJ1-6; D not certain. The CDR3 spans 13 residues. CDR1 and CDR2 (germline): SGHVS, FNYEAQ. CDR3 region: CANSFNPNSPLHF. The DNA read from the CDR3 is TGTGCCAACAGCTTCAATCCTAATTCACCC. The whole variable domain, remainder taken from reference TRBV7-6 and TRBJ1-6, is GAGVSQSPRYKVTKRGQDVALRCDPISGHVSLYWYRQALGQGPEFLTYFNYEAQQDKSGLPNDRFSAERPEGSISTLTIQRTEQRDSAMYRCANSFNPNSPLHFGNGTRLTVT.

This clone came up many times. The missing CDR3 end, 3 residues past where the read stops, is filled in from the germline J gene. The chain combines TRBV20-1 with TRBJ2-3; a weak D match, TRBD1 (5 bases). The CDR3 has 10 residues. Germline CDR1 DFQATT, CDR2 SNEGSKA (reference sequence). This CDR3 reads CSARQQAQYF. The sequenced CDR3 bases are TGCAGTGCTAGGCAACAGGCG.

This clone was counted at least ten times. The CDR3 goes on 3 residues after the read ends, and that part is filled in from the germline J gene. The chain uses TRBV2 and TRBJ2-7; TRBD1 aligns across 8 bases. J gave up 5 bases and V 7 bases, and 10 bases lay outside the gene matches. The CDR3 is 14 residues long. In germline, CDR1 is SNHLY, CDR2 FYNNEI. CDR3 sequence: CASNHDRGLDEQYF. The part of the CDR3 DNA that was read is TGTGCCAGCAACCACGACAGGGGTTTAGACGAG.

This clone was detected many times. The CDR3 end lies 3 residues beyond the end of the read and is filled in from the germline J gene. J is TRBJ2-6 and V is TRBV18; 12 nucleotides align to TRBD1. This CDR3 is 20 amino acids long. The V gene end was trimmed by 3 bases and the J gene end by 4 bases; junction bases not matched to a gene: 13. The germline gives CDR1 KGHSH, CDR2 LQKENI. Partial CDR3 DNA: TGTGCCAGCTCACCGTTACCGGGACAGGGGGCCTCCTCCGGGGCCAACGTC. This encodes CASSPLPGQGASSGANV. In full, the CDR3 is CASSPLPGQGASSGANVLTF.

This clone was observed at least ten times. The observed sequence ends 3 residues before the CDR3 terminus, with the missing tail filled in from the germline J gene. This sequence joins TRBV6-1 and TRBJ2-5; D is ambiguous. The V end lost 3 bases, the J end lost 0 bases, and 8 bases lay between the germline ends. Germline V gives CDR1 MNHNS, CDR2 SASEGT. This CDR3 is built from 14 residues. The CDR3 spells CASSEGRDQETQYF. Incomplete CDR3 DNA: TGTGCCAGCAGTGAGGGTAGGGACCAAGAGACC.

This clone has a count of ten or more. The read terminates 3 residues ahead of where the CDR3 ends, so the germline J gene completes it. J is TRBJ1-2 and V is TRBV5-1, with TRBD1 matching 7 bases. Trimming took 4 bases from V and 6 from J; bases not matched to a gene: 18. The length of the CDR3 is 17 residues. Per germline, CDR1 SGHRS and CDR2 YFSETQ. CDR3 amino acids: CASSGMPGEGAVDGYTF. The sequenced CDR3 bases are TGCGCCAGCAGCGGGATGCCGGGGGAGGGGGCAGTGGATGGC.

A word on this clone: Its ends do not fully match the called genes, so a read error is possible. Additional DNA sequences in this sample encode the identical CDR3. Incomplete CDR3 DNA: TGTGCCAGTGAGGACAAGAGCTCTGGAAACACG. It codes for CASEDKSSGNT. The whole CDR3 region reads CASEDKSSGNTIYF. The chain employs TRBV19 and TRBJ1-3; possible D gene TRBD1, 5 bases. The CDR3 goes on 3 residues after the read ends, and that part is filled in from the germline J gene. The germline gives CDR1 LNHDA, CDR2 SQIVND (reference sequence). The CDR3 has 14 amino acids.

This clone was seen at least ten times. CDR3 protein: CASSPLTADTQYF. The part of the CDR3 DNA that was read is TGTGCCAGTAGCCCTCTGACTGCAGATACG. The chain is built from TRBV19 and TRBJ2-3, with D unresolved. The CDR3 end lies 3 residues beyond the end of the read and is filled in from the germline J gene. V was trimmed by 6 bases and J by 4 bases, leaving 11 bases between them. The CDR3 contains 13 residues. The germline V gene has CDR1 LNHDA and CDR2 SQIVND (reference sequence).